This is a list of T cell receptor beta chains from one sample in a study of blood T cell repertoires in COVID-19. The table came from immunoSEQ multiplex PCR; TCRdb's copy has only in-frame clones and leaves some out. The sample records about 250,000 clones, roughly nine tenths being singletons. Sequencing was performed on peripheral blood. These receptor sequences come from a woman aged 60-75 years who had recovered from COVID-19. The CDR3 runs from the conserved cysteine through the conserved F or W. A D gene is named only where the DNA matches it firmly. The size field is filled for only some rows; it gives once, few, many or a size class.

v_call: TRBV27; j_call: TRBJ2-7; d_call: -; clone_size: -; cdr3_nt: TGTGCCAGCAGTTCGGACAGCAACTACGAGCAGTACTTC; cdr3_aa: CASSSDSNYEQYF
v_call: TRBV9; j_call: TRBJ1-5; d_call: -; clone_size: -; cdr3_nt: TGTGCCAGCAGCACCGGACAGTTTAGCAATCAGCCCCAGCATTTT; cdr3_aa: CASSTGQFSNQPQHF
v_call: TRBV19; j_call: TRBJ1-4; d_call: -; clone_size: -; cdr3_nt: TGTGCCAGTAGTATCCAGGGCCCTAATGAAAAACTGTTTTTT; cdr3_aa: CASSIQGPNEKLFF
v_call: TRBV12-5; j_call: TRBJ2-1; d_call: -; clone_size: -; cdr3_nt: TGTGCTAGTGGTCCTCCTAGAACCAATGAGCAGTTCTTC; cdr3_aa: CASGPPRTNEQFF
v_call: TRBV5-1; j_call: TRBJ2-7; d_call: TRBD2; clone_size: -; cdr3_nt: TGCGCCAGCAGCGCGGGACTAGCGAGGGAGCAGTACTTC; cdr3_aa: CASSAGLAREQYF
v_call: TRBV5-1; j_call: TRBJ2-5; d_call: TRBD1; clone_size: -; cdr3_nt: TGCGCCAGCAGCCCAGGGACAGACCAAGAGACCCAGTACTTC; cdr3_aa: CASSPGTDQETQYF
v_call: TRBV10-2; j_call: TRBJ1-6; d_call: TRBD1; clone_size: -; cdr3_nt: TGCGCCAGCAATAACGACAGGGTGATCCTCCACTTT; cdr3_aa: CASNNDRVILHF
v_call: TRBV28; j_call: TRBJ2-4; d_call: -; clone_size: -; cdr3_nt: TGTGCCAGCAGTCCCTTTAGGCCCTTATGGGGGGTCTTTTCCAAAAACATTCAGTACTTC; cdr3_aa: CASSPFRPLWGVFSKNIQYF
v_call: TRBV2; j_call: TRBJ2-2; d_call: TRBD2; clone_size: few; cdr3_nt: TGTGCCAGCAGACCGGGGACTAGCGGGGAGCTGTTTTTT; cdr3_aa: CASRPGTSGELFF
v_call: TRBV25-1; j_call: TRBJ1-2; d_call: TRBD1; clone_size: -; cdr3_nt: TGTGCCAGCAGTGAATATAGCTATGGACAGGGCTATGGCTACACCTTC; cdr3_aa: CASSEYSYGQGYGYTF
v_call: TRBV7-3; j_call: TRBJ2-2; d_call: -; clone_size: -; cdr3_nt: TGTGCCAGCAGCCGTATTAGCACCGGGGAGCTGTTTTTT; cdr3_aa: CASSRISTGELFF
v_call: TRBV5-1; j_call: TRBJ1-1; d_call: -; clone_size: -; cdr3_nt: TGCGCCAGCAGCTTCCGGGGCACTGAAGCTTTCTTT; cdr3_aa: CASSFRGTEAFF
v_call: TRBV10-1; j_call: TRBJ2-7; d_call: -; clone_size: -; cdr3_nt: TGCGCCAGCAGTGAGTCGACCGCGGGCGAGCAGTACTTC; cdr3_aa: CASSESTAGEQYF
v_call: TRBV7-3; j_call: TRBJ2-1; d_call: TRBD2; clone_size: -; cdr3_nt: TGTGCCAGCAGCTCCAGCGGGGCCACCTACAATGAGCAGTTCTTC; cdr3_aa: CASSSSGATYNEQFF
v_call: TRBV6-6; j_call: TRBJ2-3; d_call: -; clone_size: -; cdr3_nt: TGTGCCACAGGACTCTTCACAGATACGCAGTATTTT; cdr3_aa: CATGLFTDTQYF
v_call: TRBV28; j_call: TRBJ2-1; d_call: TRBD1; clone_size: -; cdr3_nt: TGTGCCAGCAGTTTGCTTGGGCAGGGGGATGAGCAGTTCTTC; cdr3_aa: CASSLLGQGDEQFF
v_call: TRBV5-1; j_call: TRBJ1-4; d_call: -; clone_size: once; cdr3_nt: TGCGCCAGCAGCCCCGGAGGGCAAGGGCTCCACAATGAAAAACTGTTTTTT; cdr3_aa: CASSPGGQGLHNEKLFF
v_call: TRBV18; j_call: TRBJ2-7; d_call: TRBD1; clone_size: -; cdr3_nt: TGTGCCAGCTCACCCAGACCGGGACAGGGGGGGTTTGACGAGCAGTACTTC; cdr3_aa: CASSPRPGQGGFDEQYF
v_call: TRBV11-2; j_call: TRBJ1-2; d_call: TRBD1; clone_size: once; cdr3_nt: TGTGCCAGCAGCCCAGGGACAGGAAATGGCTACACCTTC; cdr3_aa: CASSPGTGNGYTF
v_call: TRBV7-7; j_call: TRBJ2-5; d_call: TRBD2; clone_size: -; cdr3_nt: TGCGCTAGCAGCCAACTAGCGGGGGGAGAGACCCAGTACTTC; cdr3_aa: CASSQLAGGETQYF
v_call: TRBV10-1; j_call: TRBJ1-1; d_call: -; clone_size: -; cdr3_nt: TGCGCCAGCACCCGAGGGTTCGGGAACACTGAAGCTTTCTTT; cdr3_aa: CASTRGFGNTEAFF
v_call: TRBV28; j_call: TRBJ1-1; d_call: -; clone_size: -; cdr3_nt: TGTGCCAGCAGTCCCTATCCAGGGTCGGGCACTGAAGCTTTCTTT; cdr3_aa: CASSPYPGSGTEAFF
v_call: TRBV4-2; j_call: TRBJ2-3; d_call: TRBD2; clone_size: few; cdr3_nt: TGTGCCAGCAGCCAAGAGGCTAGCGGGGGGGCTATCTCAGATACGCAGTATTTT; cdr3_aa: CASSQEASGGAISDTQYF
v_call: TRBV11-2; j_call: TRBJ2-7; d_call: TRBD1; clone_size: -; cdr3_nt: TGTGCCAGCAGCCTCGACAGGGGCAGGGAAGCCTACGAGCAGTACTTC; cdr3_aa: CASSLDRGREAYEQYF
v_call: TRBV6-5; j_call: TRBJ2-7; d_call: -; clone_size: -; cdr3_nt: TGTGCCAGCAGTTACTCTTCGGGGGGCCACTCCTACGAGCAGTACTTC; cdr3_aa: CASSYSSGGHSYEQYF
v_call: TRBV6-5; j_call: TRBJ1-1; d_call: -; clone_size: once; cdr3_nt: TGTGCCAGCACCTCCCGGGAGATGGCTTTCTTT; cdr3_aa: CASTSREMAFF
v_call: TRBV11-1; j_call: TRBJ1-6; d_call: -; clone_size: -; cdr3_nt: TGTGCCAGCAGCTTTCAGCTTAATGAGGAACCCCTCCACTTT; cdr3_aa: CASSFQLNEEPLHF
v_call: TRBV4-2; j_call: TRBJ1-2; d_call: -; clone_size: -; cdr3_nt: TGTGCCAGCAGCCAAGACGCTGGACAAAACTATGGCTACACCTTC; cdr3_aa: CASSQDAGQNYGYTF
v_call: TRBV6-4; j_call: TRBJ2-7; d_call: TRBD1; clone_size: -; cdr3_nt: TGTGCCAGATCGGGACAGGGGGCCTACGAGCAGTACTTC; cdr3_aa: CARSGQGAYEQYF
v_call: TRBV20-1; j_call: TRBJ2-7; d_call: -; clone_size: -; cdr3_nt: TGCAGTGCTAGCGGAGCCTACGAGCAGTACTTC; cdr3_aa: CSASGAYEQYF
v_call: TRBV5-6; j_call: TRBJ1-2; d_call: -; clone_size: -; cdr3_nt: TGTGCCAGCAGGTTTAATCAGGGCCCTAACTATGGCTACACCTTC; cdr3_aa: CASRFNQGPNYGYTF
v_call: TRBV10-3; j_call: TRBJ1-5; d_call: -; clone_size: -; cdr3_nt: TGTGCCATCGGGCCAGACTATAGCAATCAGCCCCAGCATTTT; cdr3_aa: CAIGPDYSNQPQHF
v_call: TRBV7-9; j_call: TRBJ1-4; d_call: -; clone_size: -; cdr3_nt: TGTGCCAGCAGCCCATGGACAGCTAGTAATGAAAAACTGTTTTTT; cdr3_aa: CASSPWTASNEKLFF
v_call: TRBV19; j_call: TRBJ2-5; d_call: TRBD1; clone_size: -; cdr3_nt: TGTGCCAGCAAACCGGGACAGAGGTACCAAGAGACCCAGTACTTC; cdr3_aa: CASKPGQRYQETQYF
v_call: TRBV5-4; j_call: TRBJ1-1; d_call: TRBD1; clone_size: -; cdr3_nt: TGTGCCAGCAGCGTTGACAGGGGGCAAGGGGCTGAAGCTTTCTTT; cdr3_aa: CASSVDRGQGAEAFF
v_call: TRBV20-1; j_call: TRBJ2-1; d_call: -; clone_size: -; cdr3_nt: TGCAGTGCTAGGAGCTATGAGCAGTTCTTC; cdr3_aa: CSARSYEQFF
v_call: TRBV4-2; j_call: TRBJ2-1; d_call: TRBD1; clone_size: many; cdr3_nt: TGTGCCAGCAGCCAAGTCATAGGGACAGGGGGCGGTGAGCAGTTCTTC; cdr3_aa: CASSQVIGTGGGEQFF
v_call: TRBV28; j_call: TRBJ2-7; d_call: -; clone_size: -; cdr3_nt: TGTGCCAGCAGTGCCCCGAACGCTGGACAGCCCTACGAGCAGTACTTC; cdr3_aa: CASSAPNAGQPYEQYF
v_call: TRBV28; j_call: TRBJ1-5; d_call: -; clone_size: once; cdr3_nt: TGTGCCAGCAGTTTCGGGGGTCGGAGCAATCAGCCCCAGCATTTT; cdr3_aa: CASSFGGRSNQPQHF
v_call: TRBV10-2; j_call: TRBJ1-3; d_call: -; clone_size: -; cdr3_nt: TGCGCCAGCAGCGAGAACACTCCCGGGACACGCTCTGGAAACACCATATATTTT; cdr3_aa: CASSENTPGTRSGNTIYF
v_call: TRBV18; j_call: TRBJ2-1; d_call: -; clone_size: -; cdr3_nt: TGTGCCAGCTCACCAACCTCGCAGGCGAATGAGCAGTTCTTC; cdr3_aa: CASSPTSQANEQFF
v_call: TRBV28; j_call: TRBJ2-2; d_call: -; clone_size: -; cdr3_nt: TGTGCCAGCAGTTTATTCGGGGGGCTGACCGGGGAGCTGTTTTTT; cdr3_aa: CASSLFGGLTGELFF
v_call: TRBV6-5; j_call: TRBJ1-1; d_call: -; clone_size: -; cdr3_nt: TGTGCCAGCAGTCAATTCATGCGGGGGGCTGAAGCTTTCTTT; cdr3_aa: CASSQFMRGAEAFF
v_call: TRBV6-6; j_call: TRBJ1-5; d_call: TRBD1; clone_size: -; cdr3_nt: TGTGCCAGCAGTTACTCGATGTCAGGGGGAAATCAGCCCCAGCATTTT; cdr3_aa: CASSYSMSGGNQPQHF
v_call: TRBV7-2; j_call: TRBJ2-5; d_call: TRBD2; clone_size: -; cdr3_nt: TGTGCCAGCAGCTTCCTTGGGGGGGGGCAAGAGACCCAGTACTTC; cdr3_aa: CASSFLGGGQETQYF
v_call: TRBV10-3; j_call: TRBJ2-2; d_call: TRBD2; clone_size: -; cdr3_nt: TGTGCCATCAAGGTTGGACTAGCGGGGGACACCGGGGAGCTGTTTTTT; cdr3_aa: CAIKVGLAGDTGELFF
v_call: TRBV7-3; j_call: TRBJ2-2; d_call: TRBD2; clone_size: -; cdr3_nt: TGTGCCAGCAGCTACAGGGCTAGCGGGGTCAACACCGGGGAGCTGTTTTTT; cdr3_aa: CASSYRASGVNTGELFF
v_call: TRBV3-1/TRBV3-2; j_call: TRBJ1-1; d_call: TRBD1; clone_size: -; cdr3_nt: TGTGCCAGCAGCCCGACGGGACAGCTCATGAACACTGAAGCTTTCTTT; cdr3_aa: CASSPTGQLMNTEAFF